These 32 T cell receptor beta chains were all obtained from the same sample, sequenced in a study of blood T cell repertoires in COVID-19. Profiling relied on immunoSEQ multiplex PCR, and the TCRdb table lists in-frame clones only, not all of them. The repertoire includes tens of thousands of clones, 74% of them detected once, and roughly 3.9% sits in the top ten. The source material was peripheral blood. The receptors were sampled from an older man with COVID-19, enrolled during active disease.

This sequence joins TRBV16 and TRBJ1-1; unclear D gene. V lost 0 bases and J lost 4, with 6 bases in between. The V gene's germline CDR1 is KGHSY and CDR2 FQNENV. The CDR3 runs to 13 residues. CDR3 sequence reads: CASSQSAVTEAFF. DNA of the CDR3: TGTGCCAGCAGCCAATCGGCGGTCACTGAAGCTTTCTTT. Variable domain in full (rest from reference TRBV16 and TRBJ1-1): GEEVAQTPKHLVRGEGQKAKLYCAPIKGHSYVFWYQQVLKNEFKFLISFQNENVFDETGMPKERFSAKCLPNSPCSLEIQATKLEDSAVYFCASSQSAVTEAFFGQGTRLTVV.

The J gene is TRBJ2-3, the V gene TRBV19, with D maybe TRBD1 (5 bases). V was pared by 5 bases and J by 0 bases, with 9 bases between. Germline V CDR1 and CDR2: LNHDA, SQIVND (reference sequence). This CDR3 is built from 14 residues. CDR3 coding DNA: TGTGCCAGTAGTCCTGGACAAAGCACAGATACGCAGTATTTT. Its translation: CASSPGQSTDTQYF.

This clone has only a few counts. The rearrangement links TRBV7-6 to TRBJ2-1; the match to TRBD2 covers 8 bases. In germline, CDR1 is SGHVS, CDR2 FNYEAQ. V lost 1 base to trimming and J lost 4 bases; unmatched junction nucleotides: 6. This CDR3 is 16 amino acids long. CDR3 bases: TGTGCCAGCAGCTTAGTACTGGCTAGCGGGTACAATGAGCAGTTCTTC. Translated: CASSLVLASGYNEQFF.

DNA for the CDR3: TGTGCCAGCAGGGTCGACAGGGGAAGGACAGATACGCAGTATTTT. It yields the protein CASRVDRGRTDTQYF. The chain is built from TRBV6-4 and TRBJ2-3; 8 bases agree with TRBD1. This CDR3 region has 15 residues. V lost 6 bases and J lost 3; bases outside the gene matches: 8. Germline-derived CDR1 and CDR2 are MRHNA and SNTAGT.

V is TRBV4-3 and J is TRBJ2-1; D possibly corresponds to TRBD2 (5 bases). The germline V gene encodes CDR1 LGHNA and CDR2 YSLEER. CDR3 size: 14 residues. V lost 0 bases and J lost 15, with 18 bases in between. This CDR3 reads CASSQDNIWEPPFF. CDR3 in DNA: TGCGCCAGCAGCCAAGACAACATTTGGGAGCCGCCGTTCTTC.

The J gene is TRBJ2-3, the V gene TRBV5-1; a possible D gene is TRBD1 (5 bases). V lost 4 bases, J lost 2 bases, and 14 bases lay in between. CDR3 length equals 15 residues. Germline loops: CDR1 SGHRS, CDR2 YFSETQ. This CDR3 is CASSRAGHPTDTQYF. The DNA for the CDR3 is TGCGCCAGCAGCCGCGCAGGGCACCCCACAGATACGCAGTATTTT.

The CDR3 loop reads CASSPFLATGELFF. In DNA, the CDR3 is TGTGCCAGCAGTCCTTTCTTAGCAACCGGGGAGCTGTTTTTT. V and J are TRBV27 and TRBJ2-2; the D is unclear. CDR1 is MNHEY and CDR2 is SMNVEV in the germline V gene (reference sequence). The CDR3 is made up of 14 amino acids. Trimming pared 5 bases from V and 5 bases from J, leaving 12 bases between.

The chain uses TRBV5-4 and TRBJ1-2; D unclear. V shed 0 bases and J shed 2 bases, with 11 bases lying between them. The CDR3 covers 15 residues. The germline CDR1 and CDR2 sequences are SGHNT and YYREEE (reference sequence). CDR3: CASSLADPGNYGYTF. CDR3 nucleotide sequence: TGTGCCAGCAGCTTGGCCGACCCAGGCAACTATGGCTACACCTTC.

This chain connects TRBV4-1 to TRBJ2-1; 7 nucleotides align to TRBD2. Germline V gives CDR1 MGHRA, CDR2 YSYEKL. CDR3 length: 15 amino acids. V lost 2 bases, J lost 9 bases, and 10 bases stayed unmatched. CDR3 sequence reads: CASSQYSGPGGEQFF. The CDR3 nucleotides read TGCGCCAGCAGCCAATATAGCGGTCCGGGGGGTGAGCAGTTCTTC.

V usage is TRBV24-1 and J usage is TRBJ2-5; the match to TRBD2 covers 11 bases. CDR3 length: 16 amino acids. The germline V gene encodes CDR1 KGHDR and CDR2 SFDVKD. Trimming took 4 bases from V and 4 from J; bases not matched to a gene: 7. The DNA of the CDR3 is TGTGCCACCAGTGAGGTAGCGGGAGGGCCCCCAGAGACCCAGTACTTC. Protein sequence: CATSEVAGGPPETQYF.

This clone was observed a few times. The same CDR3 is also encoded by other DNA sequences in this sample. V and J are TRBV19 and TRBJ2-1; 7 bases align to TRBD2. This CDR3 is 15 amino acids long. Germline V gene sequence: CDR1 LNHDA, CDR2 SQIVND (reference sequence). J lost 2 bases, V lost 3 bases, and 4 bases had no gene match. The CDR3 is CASSIGGRAYNEQFF. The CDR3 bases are TGTGCCAGTAGTATCGGAGGGAGGGCCTACAATGAGCAGTTCTTC.

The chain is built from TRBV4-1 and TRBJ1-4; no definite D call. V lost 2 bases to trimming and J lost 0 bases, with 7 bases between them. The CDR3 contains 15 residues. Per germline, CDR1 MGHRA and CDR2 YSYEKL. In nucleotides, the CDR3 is TGCGCCAGCAGCCAAAGCGGAGCAACTAATGAAAAACTGTTTTTT. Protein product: CASSQSGATNEKLFF.

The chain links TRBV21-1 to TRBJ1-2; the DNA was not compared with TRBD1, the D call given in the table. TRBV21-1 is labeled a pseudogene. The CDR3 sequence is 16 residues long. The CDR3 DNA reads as TGTGCCAGCAGCAAAGCCCAGGCGGGACAGGACTATGGCTACACCTTC. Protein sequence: CASSKAQAGQDYGYTF.

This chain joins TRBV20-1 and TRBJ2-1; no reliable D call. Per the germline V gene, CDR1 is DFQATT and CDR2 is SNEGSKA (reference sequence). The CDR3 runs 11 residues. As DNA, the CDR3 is TGCAGCAGAGTCGGGTACAATGAGCAGTTCTTC. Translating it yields CSRVGYNEQFF.

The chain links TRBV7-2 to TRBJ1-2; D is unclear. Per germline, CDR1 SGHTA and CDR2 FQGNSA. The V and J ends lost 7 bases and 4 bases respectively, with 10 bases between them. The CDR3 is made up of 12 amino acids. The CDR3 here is CASNQVFYGYTF. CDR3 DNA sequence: TGTGCCAGCAACCAGGTCTTCTATGGCTACACCTTC.

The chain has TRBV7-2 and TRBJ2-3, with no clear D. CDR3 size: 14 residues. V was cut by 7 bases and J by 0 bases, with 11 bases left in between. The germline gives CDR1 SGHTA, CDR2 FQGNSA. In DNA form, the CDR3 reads TGTGCCAGCAAAGCAGGATATAGCACAGATACGCAGTATTTT. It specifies CASKAGYSTDTQYF. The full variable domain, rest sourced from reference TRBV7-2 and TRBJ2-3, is GAGVSQSPSNKVTEKGKDVELRCDPISGHTALYWYRQSLGQGLEFLIYFQGNSAPDKSGLPSDRFSAERTGGSVSTLTIQRTQQEDSAVYLCASKAGYSTDTQYFGPGTRLTVL.

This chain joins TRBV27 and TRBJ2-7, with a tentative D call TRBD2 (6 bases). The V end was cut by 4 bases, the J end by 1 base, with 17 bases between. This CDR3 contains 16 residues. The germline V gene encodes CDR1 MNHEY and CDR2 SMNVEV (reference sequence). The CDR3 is CASSSLGAGMSYEQYF. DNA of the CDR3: TGTGCCAGCAGTTCTTTAGGAGCGGGCATGTCCTACGAGCAGTACTTC.

For the CDR3, the DNA is TGTGCCAGTAGTATAGATCGGGTAGCTTTCTTT. Amino acid sequence: CASSIDRVAFF. The rearrangement links TRBV19 to TRBJ1-1; D remains unclear. Germline V CDR1 and CDR2: LNHDA, SQIVND (reference sequence). The CDR3 length is 11 residues. Trimming shortened V by 0 bases and J by 10 bases, and 6 bases separated the two germline ends. The full variable domain, its missing parts supplied by reference TRBV19 and TRBJ1-1, is DGGITQSPKYLFRKEGQNVTLSCEQNLNHDAMYWYRQDPGQGLRLIYYSQIVNDFQKGDIAEGYSVSREKKESFPLTVTSAQKNPTAFYLCASSIDRVAFFGQGTRLTVV.

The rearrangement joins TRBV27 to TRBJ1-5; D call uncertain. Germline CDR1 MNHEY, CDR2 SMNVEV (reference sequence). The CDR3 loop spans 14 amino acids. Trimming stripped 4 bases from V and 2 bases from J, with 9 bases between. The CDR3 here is CASSSLRGNQPQHF. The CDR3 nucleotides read TGTGCCAGCAGTTCCCTGCGTGGCAATCAGCCCCAGCATTTT.

The CDR3 coding sequence is TGTGCCAGCAGTCGGAGGCTTAATGAAAAACTGTTTTTT. Its protein product is CASSRRLNEKLFF. This chain connects TRBV27 to TRBJ1-4; D call uncertain. Germline CDR1 is MNHEY and CDR2 is SMNVEV (reference sequence). V shed 5 bases and J shed 4 bases, with 8 bases lying between them. The CDR3 runs to 13 residues. Full variable domain (remainder filled in from reference TRBV27 and TRBJ1-4): EAQVTQNPRYLITVTGKKLTVTCSQNMNHEYMSWYRQDPGLGLRQIYYSMNVEVTDKGDVPEGYKVSRKEKRNFPLILESPSPNQTSLYFCASSRRLNEKLFFGSGTQLSVL.

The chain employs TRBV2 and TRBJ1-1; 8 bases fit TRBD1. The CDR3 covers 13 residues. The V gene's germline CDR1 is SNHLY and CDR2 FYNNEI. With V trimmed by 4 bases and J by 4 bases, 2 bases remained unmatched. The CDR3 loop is CASSGTGGTEAFF. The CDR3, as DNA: TGTGCCAGCAGTGGAACAGGGGGCACTGAAGCTTTCTTT.

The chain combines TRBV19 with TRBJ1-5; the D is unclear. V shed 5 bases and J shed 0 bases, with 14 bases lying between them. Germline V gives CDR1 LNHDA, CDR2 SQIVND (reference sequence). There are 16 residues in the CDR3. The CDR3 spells CASSPRRGSSNQPQHF. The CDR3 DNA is TGTGCCAGTAGTCCCCGCCGAGGCAGTAGCAATCAGCCCCAGCATTTT.

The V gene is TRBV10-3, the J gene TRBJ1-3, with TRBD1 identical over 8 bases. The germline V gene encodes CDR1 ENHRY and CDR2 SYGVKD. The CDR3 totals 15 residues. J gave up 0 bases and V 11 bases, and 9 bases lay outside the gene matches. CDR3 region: CAVLDRGLSGNTIYF. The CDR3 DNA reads TGTGCCGTCCTAGACAGGGGACTCTCTGGAAACACCATATATTTT.

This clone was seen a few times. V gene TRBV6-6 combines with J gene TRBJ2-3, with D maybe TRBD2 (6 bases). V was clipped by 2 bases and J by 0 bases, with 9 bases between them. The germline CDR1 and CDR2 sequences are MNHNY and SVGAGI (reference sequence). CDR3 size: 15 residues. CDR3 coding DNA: TGTGCCAGCAGTTACGTAGCGGCTAGCACAGATACGCAGTATTTT. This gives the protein CASSYVAASTDTQYF.

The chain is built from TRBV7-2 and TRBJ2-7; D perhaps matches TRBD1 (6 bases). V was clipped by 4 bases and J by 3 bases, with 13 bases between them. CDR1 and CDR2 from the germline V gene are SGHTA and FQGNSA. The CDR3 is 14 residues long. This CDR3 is CASSSSTGFYEQYF. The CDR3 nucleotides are TGTGCCAGCAGCTCCTCTACAGGGTTCTACGAGCAGTACTTC.

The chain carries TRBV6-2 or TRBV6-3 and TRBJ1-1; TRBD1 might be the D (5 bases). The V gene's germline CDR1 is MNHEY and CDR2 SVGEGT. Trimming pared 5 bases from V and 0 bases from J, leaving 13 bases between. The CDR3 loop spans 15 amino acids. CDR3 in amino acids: CASSNPSTVNTEAFF. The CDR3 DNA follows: TGTGCCAGCAGTAACCCCTCGACAGTGAACACTGAAGCTTTCTTT.

As DNA, the CDR3 is TGTGCCAGCAGCGAAAGAGTCCCTAGCGGGAGGACAATTAGCACAGATACGCAGTATTTT. Translated: CASSERVPSGRTISTDTQYF. This rearrangement joins TRBV3-1 (or the pseudogene TRBV3-2) to TRBJ2-3, with 11 bases aligning to TRBD2. The V gene end was trimmed by 5 bases and the J gene end by 0 bases; junction bases not matched to a gene: 16. The CDR3 has 20 residues. Germline V lookup: CDR1 LGHDT, CDR2 YNNKEL (reference sequence).

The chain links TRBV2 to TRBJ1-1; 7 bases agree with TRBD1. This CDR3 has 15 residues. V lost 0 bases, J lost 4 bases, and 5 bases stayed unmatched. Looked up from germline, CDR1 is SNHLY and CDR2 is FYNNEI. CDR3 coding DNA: TGTGCCAGCAGTGAAGCGGTCGCAGGGGGCACTGAAGCTTTCTTT. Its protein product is CASSEAVAGGTEAFF.

The CDR3 sequence: CASSFTGDYYEQYF. CDR3 DNA sequence: TGTGCCAGCAGTTTCACCGGGGACTATTACGAGCAGTACTTC. This chain uses TRBV6-5 with TRBJ2-7, with 7 bases lining up with TRBD2. This CDR3 has 14 amino acids. Germline lookup yields CDR1 MNHEY and CDR2 SVGAGI. J was trimmed by 4 bases and V by 4 bases; bases with no gene match: 7.

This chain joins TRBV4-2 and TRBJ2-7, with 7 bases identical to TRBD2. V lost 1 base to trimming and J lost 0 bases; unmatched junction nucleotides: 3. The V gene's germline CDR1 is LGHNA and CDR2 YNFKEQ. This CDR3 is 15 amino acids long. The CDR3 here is CASSQVGGSSYEQYF. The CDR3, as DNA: TGTGCCAGCAGCCAAGTGGGCGGGAGCTCCTACGAGCAGTACTTC.

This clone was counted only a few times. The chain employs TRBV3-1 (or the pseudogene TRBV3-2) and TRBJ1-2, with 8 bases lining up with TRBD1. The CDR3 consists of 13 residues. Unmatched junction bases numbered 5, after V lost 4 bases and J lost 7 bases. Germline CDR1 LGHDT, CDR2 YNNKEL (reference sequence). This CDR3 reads CASSPDRGSGYTF. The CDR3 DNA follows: TGTGCCAGCAGCCCCGACAGGGGAAGTGGCTACACCTTC.

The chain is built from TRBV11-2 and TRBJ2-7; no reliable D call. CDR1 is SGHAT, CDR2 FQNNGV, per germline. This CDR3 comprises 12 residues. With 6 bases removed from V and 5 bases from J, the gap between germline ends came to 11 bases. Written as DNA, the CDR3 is TGTGCCAGCAGAGCTAATGAAAACGAGCAGTACTTC. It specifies CASRANENEQYF.